The 25 T cell receptor beta chains below were found in one sample sequenced in a study of CD8 T cells in ankylosing spondylitis (dated by TCRdb to about 2017). The receptor library was made with 5' RACE. Sequencing was performed on an Illumina HiSeq 2500. Starting from the raw public reads, TCRdb applied fastp trimming at Q25, assembled clones with MiXCR and retained in-frame beta chains. All rows with the same CDR3 protein become a single entry with the most common DNA and genes. For this sample the table gives under 150,000 distinct CDR3 sequences, of which roughly 8.8% were detected only once. The ten largest account for 3% to 4% of the sample. Sequencing was performed on blood, either unsorted or a sorted T cell fraction (not recorded which). These receptors all stem from a male donor with ankylosing spondylitis or in good health (not recorded which).

This clonotype has at least ten counts. The chain employs TRBV5-1 and TRBJ2-1, with 10 bases matching TRBD2. Germline CDR1 reads SGHRS; CDR2 reads YFSETQ. After removal of 0 bases from V and 0 bases from J, the junction contained 3 bases not matched to a gene. The CDR3 contains 17 residues. CDR3 sequence: CASSLVASGSSYNEQFF. The CDR3, as DNA: TGCGCCAGCAGCTTGGTGGCTAGCGGGAGCTCCTACAATGAGCAGTTCTTC.

This chain links TRBV24-1 with TRBJ2-1; perhaps D is TRBD1 or TRBD2 (5 bases each). This CDR3 is built from 12 residues. Trimming removed 5 bases from V and 12 bases from J, with 13 bases in between. Germline V gene lookup returns CDR1 KGHDR and CDR2 SFDVKD. CDR3 amino acids: CATSVAGTGQFF. Here the CDR3 DNA reads TGTGCCACCAGTGTCGCCGGGACGGGGCAGTTCTTC.

This clonotype has a count of ten or more. The chain uses TRBV12-3 or TRBV12-4 and TRBJ2-2; 7 bases are a match to TRBD1. The trim removed 6 bases at V and 1 base at J, leaving 2 bases unmatched. The length of the CDR3 is 14 residues. The CDR3 DNA reads as TGTGCCAGCAGCCCAGGGGGGAACACCGGGGAGCTGTTTTTT. The encoded protein is CASSPGGNTGELFF.

This clonotype was seen at least ten times. The J gene is TRBJ1-5, the V gene TRBV5-5; D ambiguous. Trimming took 0 bases from V and 1 from J, leaving 14 bases between them. Germline loops: CDR1 SGHKS, CDR2 YYEKEE (reference sequence). The CDR3 is 17 amino acids. DNA for the CDR3: TGTGCCAGCAGCTTGGGGTCCGGGCTTTACAGCAATCAGCCCCAGCATTTT. Its translation: CASSLGSGLYSNQPQHF.

This clonotype was seen many times. V usage is TRBV5-1 and J usage is TRBJ2-3; possibly TRBD2 for D (6 bases). Trimming removed 4 bases at V and 5 bases at J, with 11 bases between. The CDR3 is 13 amino acids. In germline, CDR1 is SGHRS, CDR2 YFSETQ. DNA of the CDR3: TGCGCCAGCAGCGACGGGAGTGGAGATACGCAGTATTTT. It codes for CASSDGSGDTQYF. Variable domain in full (rest from reference TRBV5-1 and TRBJ2-3): KAGVTQTPRYLIKTRGQQVTLSCSPISGHRSVSWYQQTPGQGLQFLFEYFSETQRNKGNFPGRFSGRQFSNSRSEMNVSTLELGDSALYLCASSDGSGDTQYFGPGTRLTVL.

V is TRBV28 and J is TRBJ2-7; maybe TRBD1 (5 bases). This CDR3 is built from 13 residues. CDR1 and CDR2 (germline): MDHEN, SYDVKM. Trimming shortened V by 5 bases and J by 7 bases, and 15 bases separated the two germline ends. The CDR3 coding sequence is TGTGCCAGCAGTCAAACGCAGGGTCGGGAGCAGTACTTC. The encoded protein is CASSQTQGREQYF.

This clonotype was observed at least ten times. The chain links TRBV27 to TRBJ2-1; 7 bases are a match to TRBD2. The CDR3 length is 14 residues. V gave up 3 bases and J gave up 9 bases; unmatched junction bases: 8. Germline V gene data show CDR1 as MNHEY and CDR2 as SMNVEV (reference sequence). In DNA form, the CDR3 reads TGTGCCAGCAGTTTGAGTGGGAGGGCCTCTGAGCAGTTCTTC. It yields the protein CASSLSGRASEQFF.

This clonotype was counted ten times or more. The gene calls are TRBV6-1 and TRBJ2-7; tentatively, D is TRBD1 (5 bases). Germline CDR1 MNHNS, CDR2 SASEGT. The CDR3 contains 14 residues. The V and J ends lost 6 bases and 6 bases respectively, with 18 bases between them. The CDR3 loop is CASRIDSTSLEQYF. The CDR3 DNA sequence: TGTGCCAGCAGGATCGACAGTACTTCGCTCGAGCAGTACTTC.

The sample holds many counts of this clonotype. The rearrangement links TRBV20-1 to TRBJ2-1; a weak D match, TRBD2 (5 bases). Trimming cost V 0 bases and J 11 bases, with 11 bases left between them. CDR1 is DFQATT, CDR2 SNEGSKA, per germline (reference sequence). The CDR3 consists of 12 residues. In DNA, the CDR3 is TGCAGTGCTAGAGATTCCAGCGGAAAGCAGTTCTTC. It codes for CSARDSSGKQFF.

In its sample, this clonotype was seen many times. The chain is built from TRBV29-1 and TRBJ2-1; 9 nucleotides align to TRBD2. This CDR3 comprises 15 residues. Trimming took 3 bases from V and 6 from J; bases not matched to a gene: 9. CDR1 and CDR2 (germline): SQVTM, ANQGSEA. CDR3 loop: CSVDQGGRGGNEQFF. The CDR3 bases are TGCAGCGTTGACCAGGGCGGGAGGGGTGGCAATGAGCAGTTCTTC.

This clonotype was counted many times. The CDR3 region is CASSLGGSGETQYF. In nucleotides, the CDR3 is TGCGCCAGCAGCTTGGGGGGGAGTGGTGAGACCCAGTACTTC. This chain connects TRBV5-1 to TRBJ2-5; D assignment may be TRBD1 or TRBD2 (5 bases each). Germline V CDR1 and CDR2: SGHRS, YFSETQ. The V end was cut by 0 bases, the J end by 5 bases, with 11 bases between. The CDR3 spans 14 residues.

This clonotype was seen more than once but under ten times. The chain carries TRBV29-1 and TRBJ2-2; 7 bases fit TRBD1. In germline, CDR1 is SQVTM, CDR2 ANQGSEA. The CDR3 length is 14 residues. V was pared by 5 bases and J by 5 bases, with 8 bases of the junction left unmatched. The CDR3 DNA is TGCAGCGTTTCACCGGGACAGAAAACCGGGGAGCTGTTTTTT. Protein: CSVSPGQKTGELFF.

This clonotype has a count of ten or more. The CDR3 loop is CASSSYLGTVEEKLFF. The CDR3 DNA reads TGTGCCAGCAGTTCATATCTCGGGACAGTAGAAGAAAAACTGTTTTTT. J is TRBJ1-4 and V is TRBV27, with 7 bases aligning to TRBD1. V gave up 4 bases and J gave up 8 bases; unmatched junction bases: 13. Looked up from germline, CDR1 is MNHEY and CDR2 is SMNVEV (reference sequence). The CDR3 has 16 amino acids. Drawing the rest from reference TRBV27 and TRBJ1-4, the complete variable domain is EAQVTQNPRYLITVTGKKLTVTCSQNMNHEYMSWYRQDPGLGLRQIYYSMNVEVTDKGDVPEGYKVSRKEKRNFPLILESPSPNQTSLYFCASSSYLGTVEEKLFFGSGTQLSVL.

This clonotype appeared a few times. This chain connects TRBV4-2 to TRBJ2-5; 7 nucleotides align to TRBD2. The CDR3 runs to 15 residues. The V gene's germline CDR1 is LGHNA and CDR2 YNFKEQ. J lost 5 bases, V lost 0 bases, and 6 bases had no gene match. CDR3: CASSQEGGSGETQYF. The CDR3 DNA is TGTGCCAGCAGCCAAGAAGGCGGGAGCGGGGAGACCCAGTACTTC.

Remarks on this clonotype: A much larger clone differs by one base, so this may be a read error. The chain has TRBV20-1 and TRBJ2-7, with D hard to call. The CDR3 sequence is 14 residues long. The germline V gene encodes CDR1 DFQATT and CDR2 SNEGSKA (reference sequence). CDR3 protein: CSPRDPSSAYEQYF. The CDR3 bases are TGCAGTCCTAGAGATCCGAGCAGCGCCTACGAGCAGTACTTC.

V and J are TRBV12-3 or TRBV12-4 and TRBJ2-1; 7 nucleotides align to TRBD1. This CDR3 has 14 residues. V was pared by 6 bases and J by 2 bases, with 4 bases of the junction left unmatched. The CDR3 DNA reads TGTGCCAGCAGCCTGACAGGGCCCTACAATGAGCAGTTCTTC. Its protein product is CASSLTGPYNEQFF.

On this clonotype: The junction does not match germline at one end; this may be a read error. The V call is TRBV6-2 or TRBV6-3, the J call TRBJ2-7; 8 bases are shared with TRBD2. The CDR3 has 15 amino acids. The germline CDR1 and CDR2 sequences are MNHEY and SVGEGT. The CDR3 coding sequence is TGTGCCAGCAGTGTTTTGAGCGGGGGACCCTATGAGCAGTACTTC. As protein: CASSVLSGGPYEQYF.

This clonotype was seen many times. The rearrangement joins TRBV7-2 to TRBJ2-6, with TRBD2 as a possible D gene (6 bases). Germline values: CDR1 SGHTA, CDR2 FQGNSA. With 6 bases removed from V and 3 bases from J, the gap between germline ends came to 18 bases. The length of the CDR3 is 17 residues. The CDR3 DNA is TGTGCCAGCAGTTCTGGTAGTCGGGGAGGTGGGGCCAACGTCCTGACTTTC. Translation: CASSSGSRGGGANVLTF.

This clonotype was observed many times. CDR3 DNA sequence: TGCAGCGTTGAAGTCAGCCCCGATACGCAGTATTTT. It translates to CSVEVSPDTQYF. The rearrangement links TRBV29-1 to TRBJ2-3; D not certain. Trimming stripped 1 base from V and 6 bases from J, with 8 bases between. Germline V lookup: CDR1 SQVTM, CDR2 ANQGSEA. CDR3 length: 12 amino acids.

The table lists this clonotype with many counts. The chain combines TRBV20-1 with TRBJ2-5; the match to TRBD1 covers 9 bases. The CDR3 contains 12 residues. Germline values: CDR1 DFQATT, CDR2 SNEGSKA (reference sequence). V trimming: 6 bases; J trimming: 6 bases; junction bases outside the gene matches: 5. CDR3 coding DNA: TGCAGTGCGCCGACAGGGGGGAAGACCCAGTACTTC. It codes for CSAPTGGKTQYF.

This clonotype was observed many times. This could be a read error, since a much larger clone is one nucleotide away. The V and J genes are TRBV5-1 and TRBJ2-6; the D gene is possibly TRBD1 (7 bases). The germline CDR1 and CDR2 sequences are SGHRS and YFSETQ. CDR3 length equals 14 residues. The CDR3 coding sequence is TGCGCCAGCACAGGGGGGCCTGGGGCCAACGGCCTGACTTTC. Amino acids: CASTGGPGANGLTF.

This clonotype was counted ten times or more. The V and J genes are TRBV29-1 and TRBJ2-1; 10 bases align to TRBD2. This CDR3 comprises 16 residues. Germline-derived CDR1 and CDR2 are SQVTM and ANQGSEA. Unmatched junction bases numbered 6, after V lost 4 bases and J lost 0 bases. CDR3 loop: CSVVGLAESSYNEQFF. The CDR3 coding sequence is TGCAGCGTTGTAGGACTAGCGGAATCCTCCTACAATGAGCAGTTCTTC.

The sample holds many counts of this clonotype. This chain uses TRBV11-3 with TRBJ2-6; 9 bases are a match to TRBD1. Germline lookup yields CDR1 SGHNT and CDR2 YENEEA. V lost 5 bases, J lost 2 bases, and 10 bases stayed unmatched. The CDR3 extends over 18 amino acids. In DNA form, the CDR3 reads TGTGCCAGCAGCACACCGGGACAGGGAAATCCTGGGGCCAACGTCCTGACTTTC. Amino acid sequence: CASSTPGQGNPGANVLTF. The full variable domain, rest sourced from reference TRBV11-3 and TRBJ2-6, is EAGVVQSPRYKIIEKKQPVAFWCNPISGHNTLYWYLQNLGQGPELLIRYENEEAVDDSQLPKDRFSAERLKGVDSTLKIQPAELGDSAVYLCASSTPGQGNPGANVLTFGAGSRLTVL.

This clonotype was found many times. The chain couples TRBV5-1 to TRBJ2-7, with D unclear. Germline V gene sequence: CDR1 SGHRS, CDR2 YFSETQ. The CDR3 covers 13 residues. Trimming took 1 base from V and 2 from J, leaving 7 bases between them. CDR3 sequence (DNA): TGCGCCAGCAGCTTGTCAAGGCCCTACGAGCAGTACTTC. Its translation: CASSLSRPYEQYF. Full variable domain (rest looked up from reference TRBV5-1 and TRBJ2-7): KAGVTQTPRYLIKTRGQQVTLSCSPISGHRSVSWYQQTPGQGLQFLFEYFSETQRNKGNFPGRFSGRQFSNSRSEMNVSTLELGDSALYLCASSLSRPYEQYFGPGTRLTVT.

This clonotype was observed at least ten times. The genes are TRBV7-2 and TRBJ2-7; 11 bases are shared with TRBD1. CDR1 is SGHTA, CDR2 FQGNSA, per germline. With V trimmed by 3 bases and J by 2 bases, 3 bases remained unmatched. The CDR3 is made up of 15 amino acids. The CDR3 bases are TGTGCCAGCAGCTTGGCGGGACAGGGGGCCTACGAGCAGTACTTC. This encodes CASSLAGQGAYEQYF.